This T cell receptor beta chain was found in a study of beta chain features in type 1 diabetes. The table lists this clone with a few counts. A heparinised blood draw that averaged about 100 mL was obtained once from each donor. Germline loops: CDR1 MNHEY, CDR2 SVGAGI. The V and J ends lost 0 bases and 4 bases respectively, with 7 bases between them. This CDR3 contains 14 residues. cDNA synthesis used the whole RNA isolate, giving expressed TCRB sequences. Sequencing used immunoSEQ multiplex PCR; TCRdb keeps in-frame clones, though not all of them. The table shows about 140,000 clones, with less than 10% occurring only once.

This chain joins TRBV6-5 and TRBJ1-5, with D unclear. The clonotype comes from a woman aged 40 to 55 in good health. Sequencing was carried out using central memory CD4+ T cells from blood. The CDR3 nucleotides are TGTGCCAGCAGTTACTCGGGAGGAAATCAGCCCCAGCATTTT. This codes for CASSYSGGNQPQHF.